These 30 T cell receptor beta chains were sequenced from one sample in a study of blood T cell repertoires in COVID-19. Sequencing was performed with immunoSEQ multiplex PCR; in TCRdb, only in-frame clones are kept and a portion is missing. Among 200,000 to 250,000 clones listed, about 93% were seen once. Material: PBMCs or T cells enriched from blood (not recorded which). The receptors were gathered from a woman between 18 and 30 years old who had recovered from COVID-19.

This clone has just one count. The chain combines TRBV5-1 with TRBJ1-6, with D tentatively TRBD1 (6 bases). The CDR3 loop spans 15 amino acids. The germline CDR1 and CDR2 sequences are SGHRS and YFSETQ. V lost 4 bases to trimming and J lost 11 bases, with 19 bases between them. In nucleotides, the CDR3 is TGCGCCAGCAGCGCCTATGTAGGGGGTGTAACACCCCTCCACTTT. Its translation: CASSAYVGGVTPLHF.

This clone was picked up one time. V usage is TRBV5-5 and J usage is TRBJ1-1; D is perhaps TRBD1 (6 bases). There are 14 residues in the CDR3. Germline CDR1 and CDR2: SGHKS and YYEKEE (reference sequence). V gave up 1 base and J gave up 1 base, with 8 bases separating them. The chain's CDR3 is CASSLWGRNTEAFF. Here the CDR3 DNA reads TGTGCCAGCAGCTTGTGGGGGCGGAACACTGAAGCTTTCTTT. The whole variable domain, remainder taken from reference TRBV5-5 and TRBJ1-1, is DAGVTQSPTHLIKTRGQQVTLRCSPISGHKSVSWYQQVLGQGPQFIFQYYEKEERGRGNFPDRFSARQFPNYSSELNVNALLLGDSALYLCASSLWGRNTEAFFGQGTRLTVV.

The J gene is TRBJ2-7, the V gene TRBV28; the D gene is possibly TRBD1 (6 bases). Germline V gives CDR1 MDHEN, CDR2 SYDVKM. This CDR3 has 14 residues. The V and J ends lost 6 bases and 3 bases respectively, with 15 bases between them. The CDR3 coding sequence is TGTGCCAGCAGCCCTAGACAGGTCCTCTACGAGCAGTACTTC. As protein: CASSPRQVLYEQYF.

This CDR3 is CASSELNEQFF. CDR3 nucleotides: TGTGCCAGCAGCGAACTGAATGAGCAGTTCTTC. The chain employs TRBV11-2 and TRBJ2-1; D is ambiguous. Germline V gene data show CDR1 as SGHAT and CDR2 as FQNNGV. V gave up 5 bases and J gave up 7 bases, with 6 bases separating them. The CDR3 contains 11 residues.

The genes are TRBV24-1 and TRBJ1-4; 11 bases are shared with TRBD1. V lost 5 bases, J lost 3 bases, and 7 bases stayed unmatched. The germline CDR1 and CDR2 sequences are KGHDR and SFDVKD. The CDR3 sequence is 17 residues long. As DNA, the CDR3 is TGTGCCACCAGTGTCGGCGGGACAGGGGGACCTAATGAAAAACTGTTTTTT. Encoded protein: CATSVGGTGGPNEKLFF.

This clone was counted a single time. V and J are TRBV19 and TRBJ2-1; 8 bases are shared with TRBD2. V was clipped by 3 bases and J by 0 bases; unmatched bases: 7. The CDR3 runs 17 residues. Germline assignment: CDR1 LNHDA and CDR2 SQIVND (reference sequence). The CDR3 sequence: CASSILSGALSYNEQFF. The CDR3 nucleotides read TGTGCCAGTAGTATCCTTAGCGGGGCCCTCTCCTACAATGAGCAGTTCTTC.

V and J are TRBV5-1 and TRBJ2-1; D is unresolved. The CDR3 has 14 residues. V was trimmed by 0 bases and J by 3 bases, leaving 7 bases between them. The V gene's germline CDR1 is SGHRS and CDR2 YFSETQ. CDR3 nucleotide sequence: TGCGCCAGCAGCTTGGAAGCCCTCTACAATGAGCAGTTCTTC. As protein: CASSLEALYNEQFF.

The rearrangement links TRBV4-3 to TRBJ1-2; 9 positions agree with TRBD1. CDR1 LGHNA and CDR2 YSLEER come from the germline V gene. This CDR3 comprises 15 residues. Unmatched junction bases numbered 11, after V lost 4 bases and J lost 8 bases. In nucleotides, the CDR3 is TGCGCCAGCAGCCCAGGGACAGGGAGGAATGAGGGCTACACCTTC. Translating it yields CASSPGTGRNEGYTF.

The chain's CDR3 is CASRSGTGRAEQYF. The CDR3 region has the DNA TGTGCCAGCAGATCCGGGACAGGGCGTGCGGAGCAGTACTTC. The J gene is TRBJ2-7, the V gene TRBV5-4; 9 nucleotides line up with TRBD1. The CDR3 has 14 amino acids. J gave up 7 bases and V 5 bases, and 10 bases lay outside the gene matches. Per germline, CDR1 SGHNT and CDR2 YYREEE (reference sequence).

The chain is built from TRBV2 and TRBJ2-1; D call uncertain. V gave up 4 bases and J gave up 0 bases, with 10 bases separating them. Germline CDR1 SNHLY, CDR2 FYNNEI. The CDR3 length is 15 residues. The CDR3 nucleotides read TGTGCCAGCAGTGTTACAAGGAGCTCCTACAATGAGCAGTTCTTC. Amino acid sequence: CASSVTRSSYNEQFF.

CDR3 DNA sequence: TGTGCCAGCAGTACAGGGCTCGGGGCCACTGAAGCTTTCTTT. Its protein is CASSTGLGATEAFF. The chain links TRBV2 to TRBJ1-1, with TRBD1 as a possible D gene (6 bases). The CDR3 totals 14 residues. Germline CDR1 reads SNHLY; CDR2 reads FYNNEI. Trimming removed 5 bases at V and 4 bases at J, with 14 bases between.

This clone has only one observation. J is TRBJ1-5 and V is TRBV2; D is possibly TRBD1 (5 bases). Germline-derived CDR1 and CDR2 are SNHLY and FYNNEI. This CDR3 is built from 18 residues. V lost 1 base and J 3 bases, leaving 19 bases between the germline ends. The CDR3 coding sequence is TGTGCCAGCAGTGAAGGGGGAGGGACCGCCGACCTCAATCAGCCCCAGCATTTT. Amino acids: CASSEGGGTADLNQPQHF.

The CDR3 region is CASSPTRRTNTEAFF. Here the CDR3 DNA reads TGTGCCAGCAGCCCAACCAGGCGAACGAACACTGAAGCTTTCTTT. The chain combines TRBV6-5 with TRBJ1-1; D is unclear. Trimming took 6 bases from V and 1 from J, leaving 15 bases between them. The CDR3 contains 15 residues. Germline V gives CDR1 MNHEY, CDR2 SVGAGI.

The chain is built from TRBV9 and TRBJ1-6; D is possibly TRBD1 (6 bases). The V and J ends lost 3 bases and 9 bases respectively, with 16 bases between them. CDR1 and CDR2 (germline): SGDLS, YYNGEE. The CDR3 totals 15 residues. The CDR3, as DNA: TGTGCCAGCAGCGAGGGGGACCTGGGAGTTTCACCCCTCCACTTT. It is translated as CASSEGDLGVSPLHF. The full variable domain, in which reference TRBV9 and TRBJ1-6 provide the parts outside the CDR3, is DSGVTQTPKHLITATGQRVTLRCSPRSGDLSVYWYQQSLDQGLQFLIQYYNGEERAKGNILERFSAQQFPDLHSELNLSSLELGDSALYFCASSEGDLGVSPLHFGNGTRLTVT.

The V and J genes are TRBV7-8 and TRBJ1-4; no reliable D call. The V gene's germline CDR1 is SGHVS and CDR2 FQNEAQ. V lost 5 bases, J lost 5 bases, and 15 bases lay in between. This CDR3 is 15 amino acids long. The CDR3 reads CASSEPGSLNEKLFF. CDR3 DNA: TGTGCCAGCAGCGAACCCGGGTCTTTAAATGAAAAACTGTTTTTT. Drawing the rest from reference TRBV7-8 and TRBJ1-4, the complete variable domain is GAGVSQSPRYKVAKRGQDVALRCDPISGHVSLFWYQQALGQGPEFLTYFQNEAQLDKSGLPSDRFFAERPEGSVSTLKIQRTQQEDSAVYLCASSEPGSLNEKLFFGSGTQLSVL.

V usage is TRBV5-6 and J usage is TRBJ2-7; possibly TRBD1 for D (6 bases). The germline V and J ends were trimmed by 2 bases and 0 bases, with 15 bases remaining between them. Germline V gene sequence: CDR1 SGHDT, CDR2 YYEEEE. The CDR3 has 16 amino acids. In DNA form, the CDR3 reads TGTGCCAGCAGCTTAATCTTCCGGGACACCTCCTACGAGCAGTACTTC. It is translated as CASSLIFRDTSYEQYF.

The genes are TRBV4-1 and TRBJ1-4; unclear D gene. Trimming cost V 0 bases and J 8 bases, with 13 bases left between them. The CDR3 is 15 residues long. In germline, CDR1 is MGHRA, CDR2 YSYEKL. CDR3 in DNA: TGCGCCAGCAGCCAAGACGGGAGTTCGGTAGAAAAACTGTTTTTT. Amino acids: CASSQDGSSVEKLFF.

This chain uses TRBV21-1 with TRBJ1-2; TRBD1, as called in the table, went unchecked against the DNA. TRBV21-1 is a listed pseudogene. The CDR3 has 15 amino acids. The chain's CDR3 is CASSRDRGPAYGYTF. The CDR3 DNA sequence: TGTGCCAGCAGCAGGGACAGGGGCCCCGCCTATGGCTACACCTTC.

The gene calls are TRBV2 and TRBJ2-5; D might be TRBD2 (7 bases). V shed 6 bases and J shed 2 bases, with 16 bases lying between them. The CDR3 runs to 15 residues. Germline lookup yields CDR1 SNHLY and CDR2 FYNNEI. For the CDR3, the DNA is TGTGCCAGCAGCCCCTGGGCGGGGGCTCAAGAGACCCAGTACTTC. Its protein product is CASSPWAGAQETQYF.

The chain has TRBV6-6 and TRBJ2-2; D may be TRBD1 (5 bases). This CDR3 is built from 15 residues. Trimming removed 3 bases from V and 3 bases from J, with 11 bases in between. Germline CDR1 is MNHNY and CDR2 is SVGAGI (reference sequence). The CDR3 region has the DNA TGTGCCAGCAGTTATGGGGCTGGGGACACCGGGGAGCTGTTTTTT. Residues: CASSYGAGDTGELFF.

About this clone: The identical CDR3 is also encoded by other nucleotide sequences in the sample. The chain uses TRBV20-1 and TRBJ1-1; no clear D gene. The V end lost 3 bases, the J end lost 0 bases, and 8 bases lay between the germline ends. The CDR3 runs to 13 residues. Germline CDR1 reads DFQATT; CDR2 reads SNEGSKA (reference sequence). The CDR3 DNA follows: TGCAGTGCTAGTCGCACGGTGAACACTGAAGCTTTCTTT. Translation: CSASRTVNTEAFF.

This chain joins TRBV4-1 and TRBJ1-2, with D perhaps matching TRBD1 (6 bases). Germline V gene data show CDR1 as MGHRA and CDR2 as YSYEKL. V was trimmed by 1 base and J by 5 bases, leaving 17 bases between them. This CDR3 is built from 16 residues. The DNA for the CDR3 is TGCGCCAGCAGCCAAGGATCCGGACAGCAAGCTTATGGCTACACCTTC. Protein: CASSQGSGQQAYGYTF.

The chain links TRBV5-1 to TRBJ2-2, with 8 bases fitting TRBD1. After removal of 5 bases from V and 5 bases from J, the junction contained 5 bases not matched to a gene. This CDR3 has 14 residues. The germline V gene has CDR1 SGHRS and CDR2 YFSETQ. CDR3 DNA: TGCGCCAGCAGGGAGACAGGGGTTACCGGGGAGCTGTTTTTT. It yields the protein CASRETGVTGELFF.

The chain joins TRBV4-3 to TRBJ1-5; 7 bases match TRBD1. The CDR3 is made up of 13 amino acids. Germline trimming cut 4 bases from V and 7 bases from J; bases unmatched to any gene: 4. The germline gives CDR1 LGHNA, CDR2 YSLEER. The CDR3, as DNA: TGCGCCAGCAGCCTCGGACAGGAACAGCCCCAGCATTTT. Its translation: CASSLGQEQPQHF.

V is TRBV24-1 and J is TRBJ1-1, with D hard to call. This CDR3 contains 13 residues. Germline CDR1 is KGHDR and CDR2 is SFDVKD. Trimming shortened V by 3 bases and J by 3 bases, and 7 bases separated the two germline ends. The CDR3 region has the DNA TGTGCCACCAGTGATGGCGGGGACACTGAAGCTTTCTTT. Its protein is CATSDGGDTEAFF.

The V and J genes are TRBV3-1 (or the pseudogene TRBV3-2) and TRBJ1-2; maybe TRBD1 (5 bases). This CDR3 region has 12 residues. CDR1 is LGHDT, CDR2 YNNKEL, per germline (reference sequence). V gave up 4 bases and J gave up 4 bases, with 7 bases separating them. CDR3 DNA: TGTGCCAGCAGCCGAGACAGCTATGGCTACACCTTC. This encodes CASSRDSYGYTF.

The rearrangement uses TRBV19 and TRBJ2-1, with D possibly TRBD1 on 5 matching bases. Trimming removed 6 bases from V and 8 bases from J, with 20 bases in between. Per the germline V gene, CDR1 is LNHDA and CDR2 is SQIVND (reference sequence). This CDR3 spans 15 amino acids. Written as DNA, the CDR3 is TGTGCCAGTAGCCTAGGGGATAAGCTTTGGGATGAGCAGTTCTTC. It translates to CASSLGDKLWDEQFF. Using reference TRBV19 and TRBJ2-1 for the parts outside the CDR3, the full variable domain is DGGITQSPKYLFRKEGQNVTLSCEQNLNHDAMYWYRQDPGQGLRLIYYSQIVNDFQKGDIAEGYSVSREKKESFPLTVTSAQKNPTAFYLCASSLGDKLWDEQFFGPGTRLTVL.

CDR3 region: CASGAGKRDYVRDEQFF. DNA for the CDR3: TGTGCTAGTGGCGCCGGGAAACGGGACTATGTCAGGGATGAGCAGTTCTTC. The genes are TRBV12-5 and TRBJ2-1, with 7 bases matching TRBD2. The CDR3 length is 17 residues. The germline V gene has CDR1 LGHNT and CDR2 FRNRAP. V was pared by 6 bases and J by 8 bases, with 19 bases of the junction left unmatched.

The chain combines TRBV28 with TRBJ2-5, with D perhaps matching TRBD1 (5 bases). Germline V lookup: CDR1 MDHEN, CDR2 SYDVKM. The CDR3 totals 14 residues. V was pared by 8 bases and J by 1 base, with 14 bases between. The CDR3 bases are TGTGCCAGCTCCAGACAGTCTCTCCAAGAGACCCAGTACTTC. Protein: CASSRQSLQETQYF.

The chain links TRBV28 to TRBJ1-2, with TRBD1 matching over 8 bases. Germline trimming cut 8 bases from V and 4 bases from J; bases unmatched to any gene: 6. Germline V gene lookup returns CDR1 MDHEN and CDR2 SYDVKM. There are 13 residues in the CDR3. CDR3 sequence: CASSGGASYGYTF. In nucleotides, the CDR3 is TGTGCCAGCTCAGGGGGCGCAAGCTATGGCTACACCTTC.